The source of this T cell receptor (beta chain) is a study of cytomegalovirus exposure and HLA in healthy donors (dated by TCRdb to 2016 to 2017). Background on the whole study: In an earlier analysis of several hundred of the donors, around 290 Gb of sequence data and some 120 million unique TCR beta sequences from about 179 million T cells were reported. Typing coverage differed by locus: A, B, C, DRB1 and DQB1 were typed in about 629-640 donors, DQA1 in approximately 520, DPA1 in around 580, and DPB1 in roughly 470. The study profiled the T cell repertoires of hundreds of subjects by immunosequencing and related them to cytomegalovirus serostatus. Among the approximately 400 genotyped donors, approximately 82% belonged to the genetic ancestry cluster associated with self-reported Caucasian donors. About 310 gigabases of sequencing data and some 85 million unique TCR sequences were included in an early release covering several hundred HLA-typed donors. Every discovery cohort repertoire had been produced on one sequencing platform. Among a few hundred genotyped donors of the cohort, an average of approximately 240,000 unique TCR beta nucleotide sequences were sequenced per donor, roughly a sixth of them non-productive. Class I and class II HLA loci were covered by the typing at four-digit resolution. A later genetic analysis took genome-wide SNP genotypes for about 65% of the 666 donors and used that subset as a discovery cohort. An earlier analysis of 587 of the donors used high-throughput TCR beta sequencing to judge whether each TCR beta V gene segment behaved as functional or pseudogenic. Besides the first cohort of approximately 710 subjects, a separate validation cohort made up of roughly 120 different subjects was used. Donor age, sex, ethnicity and CMV serostatus were compiled together with the repertoire data. The study aimed to test whether cataloging public T cell receptors could reveal signatures of past pathogen exposure. To predict cytomegalovirus infection status, the study combined high-throughput TCR immunosequencing, statistical association of individual TCRs with disease status, and machine learning. In the later analysis, no new phenotypic data were used to find candidate immune exposures; instead, reliance was placed on TCR beta sequences and their occurrence across donors. Because of strong linkage in the cohort, roughly five DR-DQ haplotypes were treated as single units for association and clustering. A later analysis re-examined previously published TCR beta repertoires from 600 to 700 donors and added high-resolution HLA genotyping to investigate patterns of TCR occurrence.

The study at large found these results: A group of highly shared sequence variants was considered likely to be a technical artifact of the sequencing pipeline. The only immune exposure information available for the cohort was CMV serostatus. An earlier analysis of around 540 of the donors showed that most TCR beta V segments appeared in productive rearrangements either about 87% or about 30% of the time, which broadly matched IMGT annotations. Compared with equally common non-associated chains, HLA-associated TCR beta chains in a later analysis were more clonally expanded and had lower generation probabilities. When HLA alleles, especially DR and DQ, strongly co-occurred, TCR associations were difficult to assign to individual alleles. The presence/absence analyses assumed that sequencing depth was roughly uniform across donors, and that assumption may not be true. A later analysis found that TCR association rates varied across HLA loci, with DRB1 alleles showing the most associated TCRs and HLA-C alleles the fewest. A later analysis associated 15,000 to 20,000 TCR beta sequences with specific HLA alleles at a false discovery rate of 0.05. The classifier was reported to diagnose cytomegalovirus status with high specificity and sensitivity in both the original cohort and the validation cohort. According to the authors, the approach could potentially be generalized to other disease states and immunological phenotypes. Several of the top co-occurrence clusters appeared to be linked to parvovirus B19, influenza, CMV and Epstein-Barr virus, according to a later analysis. Three of the identified cytomegalovirus-associated TCR beta chains were confirmed in vitro to be specific for cytomegalovirus antigens. Correlated functional status among segregating V segments might be attributable to linkage disequilibrium, but an unknown experimental factor could not be ruled out. Because counts were too low, roughly 18 rarely observed V segments, including chromosome 9 orphons, were left out of the earlier analysis of approximately 500 of the donors. Across donors, most TCR sequences were observed very rarely, whereas some public TCRs were present in many individuals. In a later genetic analysis, fewer N-insertions in productive TCRs were reported among donors in an Asian-associated ancestry cluster than the approximately 710-donor mean. A further reported finding was that TCR beta sequences accurately predicted the HLA-A and HLA-B alleles for most subjects in the first cohort. V-gene and J-gene trimming of TCR beta chains was associated with a missense DCLRE1C variant in a later genetic analysis, and the association was replicated in an independent cohort. Because HLA typing was missing for some donors at each locus, association tests included only the typed subset. A later analysis found that most CMV-associated TCR beta chains appeared HLA-restricted, with HLA associations seemingly driven largely by CMV exposure. The study gave a list of 150 to 200 TCR beta chains associated with cytomegalovirus. In this cohort, only TCR beta chains were sequenced, and detectable features were limited by the absence of alpha or paired-chain data.

As concerns this clone: It has no known antigen specificity. The sample holds no much larger clone one base away, and base qualities are not on file.

To prepare the library, the immunoSEQ multiplex PCR assay was applied. For the multiplex PCR, a mixture combining 60 forward primers for TCR Vbeta segments and 13 reverse primers for TCR Jbeta segments was used. Amplification of the CDR3 region of rearranged TCR beta genes was performed with a multiplex PCR assay on genomic DNA. On the Illumina HiSeq System, the amplified TCR beta libraries were sequenced as 87-base-pair reads. As for how the authors treated the data: A later analysis tallied roughly 80 million unique TCR beta chains across the 666 repertoires, and approximately 11 million of those chains were shared by two or more donors. A nearest-neighbor algorithm error-corrected the raw reads and collapsed the reads into unique sequences, merging closely related sequences to remove PCR and sequencing errors. V, D and J gene segments were assigned by aligning CDR3 sequences to IMGT reference sequences. For a sequence to be retained, at least a six-nucleotide match to both a V gene segment and a J gene segment was required. Rearrangements were called productive when the CDR3 lacked stop codons and stayed in frame with V and J; all others were non-productive. Following IMGT convention, CDR3 was defined as the stretch from the second conserved V-encoded cysteine up to the conserved J-encoded phenylalanine. Sequences without an unambiguous match to a single V gene segment were excluded from the earlier analysis of about 630 of the donors. In an earlier analysis of 587 of the donors, V segments were called functional above 56.7% productive rearrangements and were called segregating when the between-donor standard deviation exceeded 5%. A statistical classification framework was built to diagnose cytomegalovirus status from the catalog of TCR beta chain sequences. In a later analysis, V and J genes were assigned by comparing TCR nucleotide sequences against IMGT/GENE-DB human TR gene sequences. A later analysis assigned CDR3 sequences and most-parsimonious VDJ recombination scenarios with the TCRdist pipeline. In a later analysis, each TCR beta chain was defined by its CDR3 amino acid sequence together with its V-gene family, and reads without a unique V-gene family were excluded. As a way to deal with suspected cross-contamination and a sequencing artifact, a later analysis dropped more than 500 nucleotide sequences that were highly shared and had low generation probability. For each public chain, a later analysis derived a clonal expansion index from normalized ranks of inferred template counts within each repertoire. In a later analysis, generation probabilities were computed with a VDJ recombination model fitted to out-of-frame rearrangements, and the resulting probabilities were checked against IGoR. In a later analysis, TCR-TCR, TCR-HLA and TCR-CMV co-occurrence was scored with hypergeometric tests, and a repertoire-size bias correction was applied to TCR pairs. In a later analysis, false discovery rates were estimated by permuting HLA or CMV assignments 20 times. A later analysis grouped co-occurring TCRs with DBSCAN, adding TCRdist sequence similarity when clustering within HLA-allele-positive subsets. Repertoires with fewer than 30,000 or more than 120,000 public chains were left out of co-occurrence clustering, as were four to six repertoires with anomalous nucleotide sharing. What TCRdb holds here is the immuneACCESS table cut down to in-frame rearrangements. Part of the clones is not present; checked against another copy, under half of the missing clones reflect an unresolved V gene, and the others are unexplained. V and J calls and clone size are as listed in that table; D and trimming were resolved from the DNA. The sample table contains 100,000 to 150,000 clones; only one count was recorded for around 72% of them. The top ten hold approximately 2.9% of the sample.

In total, more than 500 healthy bone marrow donors made up the cohort. At the time of sampling, all cohort members were nominally healthy, though unrecorded immune exposures were likely present. Of the roughly 670 cohort members, around 290 had a positive CMV serostatus and 352 had a negative one, while no CMV serostatus was recorded for the donor. A peripheral blood sample was provided by each donor, and peripheral blood mononuclear cells were used for TCR beta sequencing. The Qiagen DNeasy Blood Extraction Kit was used to extract genomic DNA from the blood cell samples. The sequenced sample was PBMCs. The TCR sequence derives from a human donor in good health.

CDR3 protein: CASSIGTFQGPDTQYF. The nucleotides are TGTGCCAGTAGTATAGGCACCTTTCAGGGCCCAGATACGCAGTATTTT. The rearrangement joined TRBV19 to TRBJ2-3, with a tentative D gene TRBD1 over 5 matching bases. The germline V gene (reference sequence) supplies CDR1 LNHDA and CDR2 SQIVND. The CDR3 measures 16 amino acids from cysteine to phenylalanine. Just the 48-base CDR3 DNA is kept, in frame starting at base 1. Trimming at the junction amounts to 1 base on V and 4 bases on J, and the germline ends lie 15 bases apart.